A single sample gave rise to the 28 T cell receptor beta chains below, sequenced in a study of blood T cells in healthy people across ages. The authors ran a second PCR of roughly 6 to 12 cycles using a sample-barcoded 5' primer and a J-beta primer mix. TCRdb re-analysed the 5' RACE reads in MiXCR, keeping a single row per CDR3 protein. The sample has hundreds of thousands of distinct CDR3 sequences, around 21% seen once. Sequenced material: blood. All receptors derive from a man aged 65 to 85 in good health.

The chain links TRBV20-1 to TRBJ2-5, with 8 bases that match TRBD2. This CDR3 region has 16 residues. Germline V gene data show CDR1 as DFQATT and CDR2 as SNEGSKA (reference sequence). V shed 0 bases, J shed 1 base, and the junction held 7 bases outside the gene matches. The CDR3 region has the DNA TGCAGTGCTAGAGACCCTACTAGCGGCCTCCAAGAGACCCAGTACTTC. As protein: CSARDPTSGLQETQYF.

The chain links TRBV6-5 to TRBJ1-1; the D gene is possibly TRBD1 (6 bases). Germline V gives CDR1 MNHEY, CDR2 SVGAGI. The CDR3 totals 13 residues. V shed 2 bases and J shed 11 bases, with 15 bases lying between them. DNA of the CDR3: TGTGCCAGCAGTTACGTACAGGGTGGTGAGGCTTTCTTT. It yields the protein CASSYVQGGEAFF.

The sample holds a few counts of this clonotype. CDR3 coding DNA: TGTGCCAGCTCACTCCCCGGGACAGGGGGCTATTATGAGCAGTTCTTC. Translated, it gives CASSLPGTGGYYEQFF. The chain joins TRBV18 to TRBJ2-5; 12 bases are a match to TRBD1. The J call is doubtful: the DNA matches TRBJ2-1 better. Per germline, CDR1 KGHSH and CDR2 LQKENI. The CDR3 runs 16 residues.

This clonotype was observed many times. The CDR3 DNA follows: TGCAGTGGGGGAACTGACGATTATGGCTACACCTTC. Amino acids: CSGGTDDYGYTF. V and J are TRBV20-1 and TRBJ1-2; D gene unclear. Looked up from germline, CDR1 is DFQATT and CDR2 is SNEGSKA (reference sequence). There are 12 residues in the CDR3. V shed 7 bases and J shed 5 bases, with 14 bases lying between them.

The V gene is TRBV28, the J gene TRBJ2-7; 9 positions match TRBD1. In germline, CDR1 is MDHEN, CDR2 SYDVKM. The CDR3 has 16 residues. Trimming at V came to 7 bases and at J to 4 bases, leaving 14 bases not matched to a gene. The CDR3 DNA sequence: TGTGCCAGCACCCAGCGCGGGCCGACAGGGGGTTACGAGCAGTACTTC. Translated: CASTQRGPTGGYEQYF.

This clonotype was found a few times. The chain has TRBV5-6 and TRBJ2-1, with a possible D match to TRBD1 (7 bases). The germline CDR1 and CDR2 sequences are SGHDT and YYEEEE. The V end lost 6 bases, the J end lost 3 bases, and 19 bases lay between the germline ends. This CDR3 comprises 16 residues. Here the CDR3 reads CASTWGARGYYNEQFF. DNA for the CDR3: TGTGCCAGCACCTGGGGGGCCAGGGGGTACTACAATGAGCAGTTCTTC. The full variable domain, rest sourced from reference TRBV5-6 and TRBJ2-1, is DAGVTQSPTHLIKTRGQQVTLRCSPKSGHDTVSWYQQALGQGPQFIFQYYEEEERQRGNFPDRFSGHQFPNYSSELNVNALLLGDSALYLCASTWGARGYYNEQFFGPGTRLTVL.

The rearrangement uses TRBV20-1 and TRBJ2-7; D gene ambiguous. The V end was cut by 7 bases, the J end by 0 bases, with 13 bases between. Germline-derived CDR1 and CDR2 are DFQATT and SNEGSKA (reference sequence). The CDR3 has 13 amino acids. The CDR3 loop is CSGLATNSYEQYF. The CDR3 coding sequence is TGCAGTGGACTCGCGACAAACTCCTACGAGCAGTACTTC.

The DNA of the CDR3 is TGTGCCAGCAGGGGGTGGACTGAAGCTTTCTTT. Translation gives CASRGWTEAFF. The chain recombines TRBV6-5 with TRBJ1-1; D unclear. Germline V CDR1 and CDR2: MNHEY, SVGAGI. Trimming stripped 6 bases from V and 5 bases from J, with 7 bases between. There are 11 residues in the CDR3.

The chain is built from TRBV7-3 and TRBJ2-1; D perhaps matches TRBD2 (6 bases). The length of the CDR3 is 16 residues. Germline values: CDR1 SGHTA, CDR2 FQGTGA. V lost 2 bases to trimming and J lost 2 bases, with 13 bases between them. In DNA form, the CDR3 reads TGTGCCAGCAGCTTACTAGCGAGCACCCCCTACAATGAGCAGTTCTTC. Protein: CASSLLASTPYNEQFF.

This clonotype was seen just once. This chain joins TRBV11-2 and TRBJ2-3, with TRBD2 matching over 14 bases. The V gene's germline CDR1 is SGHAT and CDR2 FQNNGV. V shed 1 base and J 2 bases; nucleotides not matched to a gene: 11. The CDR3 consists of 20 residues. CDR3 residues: CASSLVVPGLAGALTDTQYF. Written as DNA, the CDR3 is TGTGCCAGCAGCTTAGTAGTCCCGGGACTAGCGGGGGCTCTCACAGATACGCAGTATTTT.

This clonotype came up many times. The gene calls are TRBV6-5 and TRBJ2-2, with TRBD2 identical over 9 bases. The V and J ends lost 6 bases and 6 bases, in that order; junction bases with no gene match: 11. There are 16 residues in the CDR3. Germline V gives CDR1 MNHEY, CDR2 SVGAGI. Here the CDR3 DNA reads TGTGCCAGCAGCCACCTCAGCGGGAGGCCGCCCGGGGAGCTGTTTTTT. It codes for CASSHLSGRPPGELFF.

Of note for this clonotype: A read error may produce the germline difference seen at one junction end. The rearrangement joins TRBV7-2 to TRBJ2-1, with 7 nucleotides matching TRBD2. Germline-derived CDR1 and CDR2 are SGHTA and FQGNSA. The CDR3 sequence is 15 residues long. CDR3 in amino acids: CASSPRAGSFNEQFF. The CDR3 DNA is TGTGCCAGCAGCCCGAGAGCGGGATCCTTCAATGAGCAGTTCTTC.

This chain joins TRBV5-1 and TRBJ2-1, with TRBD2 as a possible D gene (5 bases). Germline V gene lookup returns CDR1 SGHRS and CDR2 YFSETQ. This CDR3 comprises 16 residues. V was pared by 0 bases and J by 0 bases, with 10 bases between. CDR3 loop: CASSLASYFSYNEQFF. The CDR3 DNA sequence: TGCGCCAGCAGCTTGGCTAGCTACTTCTCCTACAATGAGCAGTTCTTC. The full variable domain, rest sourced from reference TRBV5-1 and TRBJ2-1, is KAGVTQTPRYLIKTRGQQVTLSCSPISGHRSVSWYQQTPGQGLQFLFEYFSETQRNKGNFPGRFSGRQFSNSRSEMNVSTLELGDSALYLCASSLASYFSYNEQFFGPGTRLTVL.

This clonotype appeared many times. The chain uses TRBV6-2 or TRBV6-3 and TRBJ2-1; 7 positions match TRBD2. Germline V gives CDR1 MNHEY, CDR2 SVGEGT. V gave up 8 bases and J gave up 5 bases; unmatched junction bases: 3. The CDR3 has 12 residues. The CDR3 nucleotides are TGTGCCAGCGAGCGGGGAAACAATGAGCAGTTCTTC. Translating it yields CASERGNNEQFF.

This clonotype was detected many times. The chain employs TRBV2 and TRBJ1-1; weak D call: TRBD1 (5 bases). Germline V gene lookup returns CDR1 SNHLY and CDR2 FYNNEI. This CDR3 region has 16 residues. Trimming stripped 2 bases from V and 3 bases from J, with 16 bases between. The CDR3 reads CASSERSTGSDTEAFF. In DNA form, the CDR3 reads TGTGCCAGCAGTGAAAGAAGCACAGGTAGCGACACTGAAGCTTTCTTT.

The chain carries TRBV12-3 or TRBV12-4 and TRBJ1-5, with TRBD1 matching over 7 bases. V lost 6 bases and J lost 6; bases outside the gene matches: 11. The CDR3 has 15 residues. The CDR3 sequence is CASRLTGDLGQPQHF. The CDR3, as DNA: TGTGCCAGCAGGCTTACAGGGGACCTGGGTCAGCCCCAGCATTTT.

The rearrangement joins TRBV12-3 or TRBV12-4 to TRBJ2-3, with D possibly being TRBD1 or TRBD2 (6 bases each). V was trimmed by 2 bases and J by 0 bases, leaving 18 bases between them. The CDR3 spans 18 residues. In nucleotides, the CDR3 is TGTGCCAGCAGTTTAAAGGGGGGCAGGGCGTTAAGCACAGATACGCAGTATTTT. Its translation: CASSLKGGRALSTDTQYF.

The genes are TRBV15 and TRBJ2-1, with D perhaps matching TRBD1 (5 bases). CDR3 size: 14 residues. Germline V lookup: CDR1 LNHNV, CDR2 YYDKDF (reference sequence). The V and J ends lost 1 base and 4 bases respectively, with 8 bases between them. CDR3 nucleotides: TGTGCCACCAGCAGAGCCGACAGATACAATGAGCAGTTCTTC. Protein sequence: CATSRADRYNEQFF.

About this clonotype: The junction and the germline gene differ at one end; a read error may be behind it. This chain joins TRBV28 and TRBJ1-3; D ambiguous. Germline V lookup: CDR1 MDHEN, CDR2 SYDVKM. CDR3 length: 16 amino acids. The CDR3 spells CASRPPARSSGNTIYF. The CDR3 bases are TGTGCCAGCAGACCCCCGGCCAGGTCCTCTGGGAACACCATATATTTT.

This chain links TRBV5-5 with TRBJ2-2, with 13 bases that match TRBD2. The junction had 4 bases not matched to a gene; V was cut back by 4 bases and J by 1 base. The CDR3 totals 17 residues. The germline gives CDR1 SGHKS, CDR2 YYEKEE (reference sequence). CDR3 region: CASSTGLAGLNTGELFF. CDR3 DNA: TGTGCCAGCAGCACGGGACTAGCGGGACTGAACACCGGGGAGCTGTTTTTT.

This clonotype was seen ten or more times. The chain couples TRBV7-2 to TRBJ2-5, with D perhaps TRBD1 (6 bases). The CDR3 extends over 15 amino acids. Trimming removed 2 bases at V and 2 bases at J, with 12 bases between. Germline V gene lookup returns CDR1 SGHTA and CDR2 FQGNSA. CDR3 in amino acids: CASSLRAGVQETQYF. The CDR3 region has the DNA TGTGCCAGCAGCTTAAGGGCAGGGGTTCAAGAGACCCAGTACTTC.

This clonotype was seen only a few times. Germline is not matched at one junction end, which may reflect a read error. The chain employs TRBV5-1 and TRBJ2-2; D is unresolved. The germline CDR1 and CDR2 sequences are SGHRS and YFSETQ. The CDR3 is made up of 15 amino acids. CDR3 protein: CASSPTVASTGELFF. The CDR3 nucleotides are TGTGCCAGCAGCCCAACGGTGGCGAGCACCGGGGAGCTGTTTTTT.

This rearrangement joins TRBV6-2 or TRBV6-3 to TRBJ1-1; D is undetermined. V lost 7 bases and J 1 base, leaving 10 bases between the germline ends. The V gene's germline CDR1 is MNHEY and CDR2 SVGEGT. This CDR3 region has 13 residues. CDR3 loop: CASKGPWNTEAFF. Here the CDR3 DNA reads TGTGCCAGCAAGGGCCCCTGGAACACTGAAGCTTTCTTT.

CDR3 sequence: CASSSGLAGGYQETQYF. In nucleotides, the CDR3 is TGCGCCAGCAGCTCCGGACTAGCGGGAGGTTACCAAGAGACCCAGTACTTC. The chain links TRBV5-1 to TRBJ2-5; 14 nucleotides line up with TRBD2. V lost 3 bases, J lost 0 bases, and 4 bases stayed unmatched. Germline assignment: CDR1 SGHRS and CDR2 YFSETQ. The CDR3 covers 17 residues.

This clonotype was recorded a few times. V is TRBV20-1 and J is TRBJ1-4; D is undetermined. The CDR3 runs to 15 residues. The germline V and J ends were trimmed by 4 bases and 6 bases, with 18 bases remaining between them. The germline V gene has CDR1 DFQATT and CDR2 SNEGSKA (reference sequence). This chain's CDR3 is CSANIVGPGDEKLFF. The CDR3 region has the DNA TGCAGTGCTAATATCGTGGGTCCGGGAGATGAAAAACTGTTTTTT.

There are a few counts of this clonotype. The CDR3 coding sequence is TGTGCTAGTGGTTTGGTACTGAGGCGGGAGTTACCCTACGAGCAGTACTTC. This codes for CASGLVLRRELPYEQYF. The chain links TRBV12-5 to TRBJ2-7, with 7 bases identical to TRBD2. Germline values: CDR1 LGHNT, CDR2 FRNRAP. CDR3 length: 17 amino acids. J gave up 2 bases and V 0 bases, and 10 bases lay outside the gene matches.

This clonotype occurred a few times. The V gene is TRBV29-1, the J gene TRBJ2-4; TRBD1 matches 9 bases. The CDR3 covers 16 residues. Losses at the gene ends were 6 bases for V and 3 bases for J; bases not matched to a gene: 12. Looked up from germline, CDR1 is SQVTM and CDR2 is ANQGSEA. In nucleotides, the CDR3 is TGCAGCGTCCATCGGACAGGGGAGTTGGGCAAAAACATTCAGTACTTC. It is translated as CSVHRTGELGKNIQYF.

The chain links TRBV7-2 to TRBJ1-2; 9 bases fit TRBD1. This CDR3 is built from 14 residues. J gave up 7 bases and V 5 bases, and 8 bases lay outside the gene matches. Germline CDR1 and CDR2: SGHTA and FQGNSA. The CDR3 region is CASSLGDRVGGYTF. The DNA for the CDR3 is TGTGCCAGCAGCCTAGGGGACAGGGTGGGTGGCTACACCTTC.